These 32 T cell receptor beta chains were all obtained from the same sample, sequenced in a study of blood T cell repertoires in COVID-19. Generated by immunoSEQ multiplex PCR, the TCRdb table keeps only in-frame clones and is missing some. Of more than 70,000 clones detected, 85% appear once; the ten largest clones hold 3.5% to 4%. The material sequenced was peripheral blood. The origin of the receptors is a man in his 60s with acute or convalescent COVID-19.

This sequence joins TRBV7-2 and TRBJ2-7; 8 bases fit TRBD2. The V segment lost 1 base and the J segment 2 bases; nucleotides outside the gene matches: 7. CDR1 and CDR2 from the germline V gene are SGHTA and FQGNSA. The CDR3 contains 16 residues. Here the CDR3 DNA reads TGTGCCAGCAGCTTAGTCGCGGCGGGAGGAGCCTACGAGCAGTACTTC. It translates to CASSLVAAGGAYEQYF. Looking up the rest from reference TRBV7-2 and TRBJ2-7 gives the full variable domain: GAGVSQSPSNKVTEKGKDVELRCDPISGHTALYWYRQSLGQGLEFLIYFQGNSAPDKSGLPSDRFSAERTGGSVSTLTIQRTQQEDSAVYLCASSLVAAGGAYEQYFGPGTRLTVT.

This chain links TRBV27 with TRBJ2-1, with 8 bases identical to TRBD2. The CDR3 totals 14 residues. J lost 7 bases, V lost 5 bases, and 7 bases had no gene match. The V gene's germline CDR1 is MNHEY and CDR2 SMNVEV (reference sequence). In nucleotides, the CDR3 is TGTGCCAGCAGTCTTAGCGGGAACAAGAATGAGCAGTTCTTC. This encodes CASSLSGNKNEQFF.

V gene TRBV6-5 combines with J gene TRBJ1-6; 8 nucleotides align to TRBD1. Germline CDR1 MNHEY, CDR2 SVGAGI. This CDR3 region has 15 residues. J gave up 8 bases and V 4 bases, and 7 bases lay outside the gene matches. CDR3 in amino acids: CASSSETGEDSPLHF. Here the CDR3 DNA reads TGTGCCAGCAGTTCGGAGACAGGGGAGGATTCACCCCTCCACTTT.

V gene TRBV27 combines with J gene TRBJ2-3; possibly TRBD1 for D (6 bases). The germline CDR1 and CDR2 sequences are MNHEY and SMNVEV (reference sequence). This CDR3 is 14 amino acids long. The V end was cut by 7 bases, the J end by 5 bases, with 16 bases between. The chain's CDR3 is CASTLGVGGDTQYF. The CDR3 DNA reads as TGTGCCAGCACCTTAGGCGTAGGGGGAGATACGCAGTATTTT.

This chain joins TRBV9 and TRBJ2-3; no firm D call. Trimming stripped 0 bases from V and 4 bases from J, with 6 bases between. This CDR3 contains 13 residues. Germline V gene sequence: CDR1 SGDLS, CDR2 YYNGEE. The CDR3 region has the DNA TGTGCCAGCAGCGTAGTAATGTCAGATACGCAGTATTTT. It encodes CASSVVMSDTQYF.

The chain has TRBV1 and TRBJ2-1; the D call of TRBD2 is as the table states it, not checked on the DNA. TRBV1 is a pseudogene segment. The CDR3 totals 18 residues. The DNA for the CDR3 is TGCACCAGCAGCCAATTCTGGGGGAGGCGGGAGGCCATCAGTGAGCAGTTCTTC. This translates into CTSSQFWGRREAISEQFF.

This clone was found once. The chain couples TRBV5-4 to TRBJ2-5, with a weak D call TRBD2 (6 bases). The V gene's germline CDR1 is SGHNT and CDR2 YYREEE (reference sequence). V was clipped by 2 bases and J by 4 bases, with 9 bases between them. This CDR3 comprises 13 residues. CDR3 coding DNA: TGTGCCAGCAGCTTTCAAGCGGGAGAGACCCAGTACTTC. The encoded protein is CASSFQAGETQYF.

The chain joins TRBV27 to TRBJ2-2, with TRBD1 matching over 9 bases. V was clipped by 7 bases and J by 5 bases; unmatched bases: 11. The CDR3 spans 16 residues. The germline V gene encodes CDR1 MNHEY and CDR2 SMNVEV (reference sequence). For the CDR3, the DNA is TGTGCCAGCACCCGACTAACAGGGGGCGCGACCGGGGAGCTGTTTTTT. It is translated as CASTRLTGGATGELFF.

The V gene is TRBV4-1, the J gene TRBJ1-2; 7 nucleotides align to TRBD1. The germline V gene encodes CDR1 MGHRA and CDR2 YSYEKL. Unmatched junction bases numbered 4, after V lost 1 base and J lost 2 bases. CDR3 length: 15 residues. This CDR3 is CASSQGPGQNYGYTF. CDR3 DNA: TGCGCCAGCAGCCAAGGACCGGGACAGAACTATGGCTACACCTTC.

The gene calls are TRBV18 and TRBJ2-1; D might be TRBD2 (6 bases). This CDR3 comprises 14 residues. V lost 3 bases to trimming and J lost 3 bases, with 9 bases between them. The germline CDR1 and CDR2 sequences are KGHSH and LQKENI. CDR3 amino acids: CASSPGGDYNEQFF. For the CDR3, the DNA is TGTGCCAGCTCACCGGGCGGGGACTACAATGAGCAGTTCTTC.

The V call is TRBV3-1 (or the pseudogene TRBV3-2), the J call TRBJ1-1, with D possibly being TRBD1 (5 bases). The CDR3 is 15 residues long. The V and J ends lost 4 bases and 4 bases respectively, with 16 bases between them. Germline V gene data show CDR1 as LGHDT and CDR2 as YNNKEL (reference sequence). CDR3 nucleotides: TGTGCCAGCAGCCGGGTAACAGGCGGCCCCACTGAAGCTTTCTTT. This codes for CASSRVTGGPTEAFF.

This clone has more than one count but fewer than ten. The chain joins TRBV6-5 to TRBJ2-7, with TRBD1 matching 7 bases. This CDR3 is built from 10 residues. The germline V gene encodes CDR1 MNHEY and CDR2 SVGAGI. This CDR3 is CATGAYEQYF. The CDR3 DNA is TGTGCTACAGGGGCCTACGAGCAGTACTTC.

V usage is TRBV5-4 and J usage is TRBJ2-7; 9 bases line up with TRBD2. This CDR3 has 15 amino acids. Trimming cost V 4 bases and J 2 bases; bases outside gene matches: 7. Germline V CDR1 and CDR2: SGHNT, YYREEE (reference sequence). The CDR3 loop reads CASSPTSGQAYEQYF. The CDR3 DNA sequence: TGTGCCAGCAGCCCAACTAGCGGGCAGGCCTACGAGCAGTACTTC.

This clone was detected a few times. This chain joins TRBV19 and TRBJ1-6; 7 nucleotides match TRBD1. The CDR3 extends over 13 amino acids. Germline CDR1 and CDR2: LNHDA and SQIVND (reference sequence). CDR3 sequence: CAAGGSYNSPLHF. CDR3 nucleotide sequence: TGTGCGGCAGGGGGCTCCTATAATTCACCCCTCCACTTT.

The chain combines TRBV19 with TRBJ2-1; D unresolved. The CDR3 loop spans 15 amino acids. The V end lost 5 bases, the J end lost 0 bases, and 11 bases lay between the germline ends. The V gene's germline CDR1 is LNHDA and CDR2 SQIVND (reference sequence). The CDR3 coding sequence is TGTGCCAGTAGTGTGGGCCTCAGCTCCTACAATGAGCAGTTCTTC. This gives the protein CASSVGLSSYNEQFF. The full variable domain, rest sourced from reference TRBV19 and TRBJ2-1, is DGGITQSPKYLFRKEGQNVTLSCEQNLNHDAMYWYRQDPGQGLRLIYYSQIVNDFQKGDIAEGYSVSREKKESFPLTVTSAQKNPTAFYLCASSVGLSSYNEQFFGPGTRLTVL.

This sequence joins TRBV6-5 and TRBJ2-3; 7 bases match TRBD2. V lost 7 bases and J lost 4; bases outside the gene matches: 8. The germline V gene encodes CDR1 MNHEY and CDR2 SVGAGI. The CDR3 spans 14 residues. CDR3 region: CASTRGRLADTQYF. The CDR3 DNA reads as TGTGCCAGCACACGCGGGAGACTGGCAGATACGCAGTATTTT.

A few counts support this clone. The chain has TRBV7-2 and TRBJ2-2, with 14 bases lining up with TRBD2. Germline V lookup: CDR1 SGHTA, CDR2 FQGNSA. The CDR3 is 16 amino acids. The trim removed 6 bases at V and 6 bases at J, leaving 6 bases unmatched. The DNA of the CDR3 is TGTGCCAGCAGTCGACGACTAGCGGGAGGGTCCGGGGAGCTGTTTTTT. This codes for CASSRRLAGGSGELFF.

The rearrangement uses TRBV4-1 and TRBJ1-5; TRBD1 matches 7 bases. The V segment lost 4 bases and the J segment 2 bases; nucleotides outside the gene matches: 2. CDR3 length: 14 amino acids. The germline gives CDR1 MGHRA, CDR2 YSYEKL. CDR3 region: CASSRDSGNQPQHF. For the CDR3, the DNA is TGCGCCAGCAGCCGGGACAGTGGCAATCAGCCCCAGCATTTT.

This clone was recorded once. The chain combines TRBV7-2 with TRBJ1-1; a possible D gene is TRBD1 (5 bases). Germline assignment: CDR1 SGHTA and CDR2 FQGNSA. There are 15 residues in the CDR3. Trimming stripped 1 base from V and 5 bases from J, with 14 bases between. The CDR3 coding sequence is TGTGCCAGCAGCTTAGGGCGGGGGGTGGAGACTGAAGCTTTCTTT. Amino acids: CASSLGRGVETEAFF.

The rearrangement joins TRBV6-5 to TRBJ1-4; 8 bases are a match to TRBD1. V lost 6 bases and J lost 6; bases outside the gene matches: 3. The CDR3 has 13 residues. Germline assignment: CDR1 MNHEY and CDR2 SVGAGI. The CDR3 loop reads CASSDRGDEKLFF. Here the CDR3 DNA reads TGTGCCAGCAGCGACAGGGGCGATGAAAAACTGTTTTTT.

The chain uses TRBV5-8 and TRBJ2-6; no definite D call. CDR1 is SGHTS and CDR2 is YDEGEE in the germline V gene. With 4 bases removed from V and 0 bases from J, the gap between germline ends came to 17 bases. The length of the CDR3 is 18 residues. CDR3 region: CASSQNLQSSSGANVLTF. The CDR3 DNA reads TGTGCCAGCAGCCAAAATTTACAGTCTTCCTCTGGGGCCAACGTCCTGACTTTC.

The rearrangement joins TRBV5-1 to TRBJ2-3; 8 bases map to TRBD1. CDR1 SGHRS and CDR2 YFSETQ come from the germline V gene. The CDR3 loop spans 15 amino acids. Trimming removed 4 bases from V and 4 bases from J; junction bases left unmatched: 8. For the CDR3, the DNA is TGCGCCAGCAGCCCGGACAGGGTAGAGTCAGATACGCAGTATTTT. The encoded protein is CASSPDRVESDTQYF. Full variable domain (missing parts from reference TRBV5-1 and TRBJ2-3): KAGVTQTPRYLIKTRGQQVTLSCSPISGHRSVSWYQQTPGQGLQFLFEYFSETQRNKGNFPGRFSGRQFSNSRSEMNVSTLELGDSALYLCASSPDRVESDTQYFGPGTRLTVL.

This chain joins TRBV10-3 and TRBJ2-7; 12 bases agree with TRBD2. The J segment lost 0 bases and the V segment lost 6 bases, leaving 0 bases of the junction unmatched. CDR1 and CDR2 (germline): ENHRY, SYGVKD. This CDR3 region has 14 residues. The CDR3 region is CAIRTSGSSYEQYF. Written as DNA, the CDR3 is TGTGCCATCAGGACTAGCGGGAGCTCCTACGAGCAGTACTTC.

J is TRBJ2-1 and V is TRBV30; TRBD2 matches 11 bases. CDR1 GTSNPN and CDR2 SVGIG come from the germline V gene (reference sequence). With V trimmed by 0 bases and J by 4 bases, 5 bases remained unmatched. This CDR3 comprises 16 residues. The CDR3 sequence: CAWSVSGRGAYNEQFF. Here the CDR3 DNA reads TGTGCCTGGAGTGTTAGCGGGAGGGGCGCGTACAATGAGCAGTTCTTC.

The J gene is TRBJ1-3, the V gene TRBV6-5, with a tentative D call TRBD1 (6 bases). V lost 4 bases, J lost 0 bases, and 13 bases lay in between. Germline V gives CDR1 MNHEY, CDR2 SVGAGI. The CDR3 runs to 16 residues. The DNA for the CDR3 is TGTGCCAGCAGTTCTTGGACAGTCAGCTCTGGAAACACCATATATTTT. Translation gives CASSSWTVSSGNTIYF.

This clone was recorded once. J is TRBJ1-1 and V is TRBV6-1; no clear D. Germline assignment: CDR1 MNHNS and CDR2 SASEGT. V dropped 2 bases and J dropped 4 bases, with 11 bases sitting between them. The CDR3 runs 14 residues. In DNA, the CDR3 is TGTGCCAGCAGTGAATTCGGAGGAGGCACTGAAGCTTTCTTT. Translation gives CASSEFGGGTEAFF.

V usage is TRBV4-1 and J usage is TRBJ2-2, with 8 bases lining up with TRBD2. V gave up 7 bases and J gave up 5 bases; unmatched junction bases: 15. CDR3 length: 17 residues. Germline V gene data show CDR1 as MGHRA and CDR2 as YSYEKL. The CDR3 DNA follows: TGCGCCAGCACCTCACGGGGGGTACGGGAGGGGACCGGGGAGCTGTTTTTT. Translated, it gives CASTSRGVREGTGELFF.

The chain carries TRBV5-5 and TRBJ2-2; TRBD2 aligns across 8 bases. The V gene end was trimmed by 4 bases and the J gene end by 2 bases; junction bases not matched to a gene: 7. This CDR3 has 16 residues. From germline, CDR1 is SGHKS and CDR2 YYEKEE (reference sequence). Here the CDR3 reads CASSLPTSDNTGELFF. In DNA, the CDR3 is TGTGCCAGCAGCCTTCCGACTAGCGATAACACCGGGGAGCTGTTTTTT.

This chain joins TRBV6-5 and TRBJ2-7, with 11 nucleotides matching TRBD1. Germline CDR1 reads MNHEY; CDR2 reads SVGAGI. After removal of 7 bases from V and 3 bases from J, the junction contained 8 bases not matched to a gene. CDR3 length: 15 amino acids. Here the CDR3 reads CASTLGTGGIYEQYF. The CDR3 nucleotides are TGTGCCAGCACCCTAGGGACAGGGGGGATCTACGAGCAGTACTTC.

The genes are TRBV21-1 and TRBJ2-7; TRBD2, the table's D call, was not compared with the DNA. TRBV21-1 is described as a pseudogene. The CDR3 loop spans 20 amino acids. The CDR3 region is CASSKEKGTSGGVLSYEQYF. CDR3 nucleotide sequence: TGTGCCAGCAGCAAAGAGAAAGGGACTAGCGGGGGGGTGCTCTCCTACGAGCAGTACTTC.

This rearrangement joins TRBV6-4 to TRBJ1-2; 7 bases map to TRBD1. The ends lost 6 bases at V and 5 bases at J; junction bases unmatched: 9. Germline V gene data show CDR1 as MRHNA and CDR2 as SNTAGT. The CDR3 is 14 residues long. The CDR3 nucleotides are TGTGCCAGCAGGCCTACAGGGGACCGATATGGCTACACCTTC. Its protein is CASRPTGDRYGYTF.

In DNA, the CDR3 is TGTGCCAGTAGTGTCCATCGGGCAGGGGGAAACACTGAAGCTTTCTTT. Its protein product is CASSVHRAGGNTEAFF. The J gene is TRBJ1-1, the V gene TRBV19; 7 bases line up with TRBD1. CDR1 and CDR2 (germline): LNHDA, SQIVND (reference sequence). The CDR3 runs to 16 residues. V lost 5 bases, J lost 2 bases, and 11 bases stayed unmatched.